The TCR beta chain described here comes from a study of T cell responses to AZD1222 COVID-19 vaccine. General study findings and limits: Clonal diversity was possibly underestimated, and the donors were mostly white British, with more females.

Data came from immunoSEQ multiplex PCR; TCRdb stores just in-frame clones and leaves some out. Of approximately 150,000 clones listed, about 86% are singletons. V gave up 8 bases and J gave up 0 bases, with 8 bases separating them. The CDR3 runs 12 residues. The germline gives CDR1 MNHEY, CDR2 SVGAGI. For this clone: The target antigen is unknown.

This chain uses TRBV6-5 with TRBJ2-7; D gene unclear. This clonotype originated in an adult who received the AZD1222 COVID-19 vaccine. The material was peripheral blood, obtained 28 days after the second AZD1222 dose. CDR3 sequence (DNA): TGTGCCAGCGTGGGAATCTCCTACGAGCAGTACTTC. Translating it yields CASVGISYEQYF.